This TCR beta chain was identified during a study of blood T cells in healthy people across ages. The study, taken as a whole, reports: There was no known CMV status for donors, so expanded clonotype changes were possibly confounded. TCR beta diversity per million T cells fell roughly linearly with age. Both naive CD4+ cell counts and diversity were greater in long-lived donors than in aged donors.

This clonotype has only one observation. Antigen unknown. Trimming pared 0 bases from V and 0 bases from J, leaving 16 bases between. Germline CDR1 SGHDN, CDR2 FVKESK. The CDR3 contains 18 residues. Together with a sample-barcoded 5' primer, a J-beta primer mix was included in a second PCR lasting about 7 to 11 cycles. TCRdb reanalysed the 5' RACE reads using MiXCR and keeps one entry per CDR3 protein. This table has about 1.8 million distinct CDR3 sequences, less than 50% appearing once. Input material: blood. The sequence was collected from a woman between 40 and 55 years old in good health. The chain has TRBV14 and TRBJ2-3, with a tentative D call TRBD2 (6 bases). CDR3 coding DNA: TGTGCCAGCAGCCAAGATTCCGGGACGGGGACTAGCACAGATACGCAGTATTTT. Its protein is CASSQDSGTGTSTDTQYF.